This entry lists 27 T cell receptor beta chains sequenced from one sample in a study of blood T cell repertoires in COVID-19. The repertoire was sequenced with immunoSEQ multiplex PCR; TCRdb's copy has only in-frame clones and lacks some. Of about 260,000 clones in the sample, around nine tenths were seen once. The material sequenced was peripheral blood. These receptors all come from a woman in her twenties or thirties with COVID-19, enrolled during active disease.

The chain recombines TRBV10-3 with TRBJ2-2; 11 nucleotides match TRBD2. CDR3 size: 16 residues. With V trimmed by 10 bases and J by 3 bases, 10 bases remained unmatched. In germline, CDR1 is ENHRY, CDR2 SYGVKD. The CDR3 loop reads CASGTSGQGDTGELFF. DNA for the CDR3: TGTGCCAGCGGGACTAGCGGTCAAGGCGACACCGGGGAGCTGTTTTTT.

V and J are TRBV30 and TRBJ2-5; 12 positions match TRBD2. Germline V lookup: CDR1 GTSNPN, CDR2 SVGIG (reference sequence). J gave up 4 bases and V 0 bases, and 0 bases lay outside the gene matches. The CDR3 extends over 14 amino acids. CDR3 DNA sequence: TGTGCCTGGAGTGTGGGACTAGCGGGAGAGACCCAGTACTTC. It encodes CAWSVGLAGETQYF.

This rearrangement joins TRBV19 to TRBJ2-5; TRBD2 aligns across 8 bases. Germline V gene lookup returns CDR1 LNHDA and CDR2 SQIVND (reference sequence). The CDR3 covers 15 residues. The V and J ends lost 3 bases and 4 bases, in that order; junction bases with no gene match: 7. The CDR3 DNA sequence: TGTGCCAGTAGTATCCGGGAGGGCTATGGAGAGACCCAGTACTTC. Protein: CASSIREGYGETQYF. Full variable domain (rest looked up from reference TRBV19 and TRBJ2-5): DGGITQSPKYLFRKEGQNVTLSCEQNLNHDAMYWYRQDPGQGLRLIYYSQIVNDFQKGDIAEGYSVSREKKESFPLTVTSAQKNPTAFYLCASSIREGYGETQYFGPGTRLLVL.

A single count supports this clone. For the CDR3, the DNA is TGTGCCTGGAGTCTGAGGGTGGACACTGAAGCTTTCTTT. Protein product: CAWSLRVDTEAFF. The chain employs TRBV30 and TRBJ1-1, with unresolved D. Germline V lookup: CDR1 GTSNPN, CDR2 SVGIG (reference sequence). The CDR3 extends over 13 amino acids. The V gene lost 2 bases and the J gene lost 3 bases, with 10 bases spanning the gap.

This clone was seen once. V gene TRBV12-3 or TRBV12-4 combines with J gene TRBJ2-1, with 10 bases identical to TRBD1. After removal of 6 bases from V and 10 bases from J, the junction contained 6 bases not matched to a gene. The CDR3 extends over 13 amino acids. CDR3 sequence (DNA): TGTGCCAGCAGCCAGACAGGGGGCTCGGAGCAGTTCTTC. It specifies CASSQTGGSEQFF.

V usage is TRBV6-4 and J usage is TRBJ2-7; tentative D call: TRBD1 (6 bases). In germline, CDR1 is MRHNA, CDR2 SNTAGT. The CDR3 length is 13 residues. Trimming removed 0 bases at V and 4 bases at J, with 7 bases between. For the CDR3, the DNA is TGTGCCAGCAGTGACTCACAGGGTTACGAGCAGTACTTC. It is translated as CASSDSQGYEQYF.

This chain uses TRBV5-1 with TRBJ1-3; D possibly corresponds to TRBD1 (6 bases). V was trimmed by 2 bases and J by 0 bases, leaving 15 bases between them. This CDR3 contains 17 residues. Looked up from germline, CDR1 is SGHRS and CDR2 is YFSETQ. The CDR3 DNA is TGCGCCAGCAGCTTTCAGGGGAGAACTCTCTCTGGAAACACCATATATTTT. Translating gives CASSFQGRTLSGNTIYF.

This chain links TRBV10-3 with TRBJ2-1; D ambiguous. Germline V gene data show CDR1 as ENHRY and CDR2 as SYGVKD. V was trimmed by 7 bases and J by 4 bases, leaving 5 bases between them. This CDR3 is built from 11 residues. CDR3 sequence: CAITQYNEQFF. Written as DNA, the CDR3 is TGTGCCATCACCCAGTACAATGAGCAGTTCTTC.

The V call is TRBV28, the J call TRBJ2-3; TRBD2 matches at 7 bases. V shed 4 bases, J shed 6 bases, and the junction held 13 bases outside the gene matches. CDR1 and CDR2 from the germline V gene are MDHEN and SYDVKM. The CDR3 covers 16 residues. The CDR3 reads CASSSASGGREDTQYF. CDR3 DNA sequence: TGTGCCAGCAGTTCCGCCTCGGGGGGTCGCGAGGATACGCAGTATTTT.

The V gene is TRBV30, the J gene TRBJ2-1; 13 bases agree with TRBD2. Trimming cost V 5 bases and J 7 bases; bases outside gene matches: 8. The CDR3 covers 15 residues. Looked up from germline, CDR1 is GTSNPN and CDR2 is SVGIG (reference sequence). The CDR3 reads CAWAHGLAGANEQFF. DNA of the CDR3: TGTGCCTGGGCGCACGGACTAGCGGGAGCAAATGAGCAGTTCTTC.

The chain uses TRBV19 and TRBJ2-7; 10 nucleotides align to TRBD2. Germline loops: CDR1 LNHDA, CDR2 SQIVND (reference sequence). This CDR3 region has 15 residues. V lost 5 bases, J lost 5 bases, and 9 bases stayed unmatched. The CDR3 reads CASSALGTSAHEQYF. As DNA, the CDR3 is TGTGCCAGTAGTGCTCTGGGGACTAGCGCCCACGAGCAGTACTTC.

The V call is TRBV29-1, the J call TRBJ1-1; weak D call: TRBD1 (6 bases). Germline V gene data show CDR1 as SQVTM and CDR2 as ANQGSEA. This CDR3 has 12 residues. V lost 3 bases, J lost 8 bases, and 13 bases lay in between. CDR3 sequence: CSVDWGGREAFF. The CDR3 region has the DNA TGCAGCGTTGACTGGGGGGGCAGGGAAGCTTTCTTT.

The chain combines TRBV19 with TRBJ2-2; TRBD2 agrees at 7 bases. J lost 3 bases, V lost 7 bases, and 5 bases had no gene match. The CDR3 runs to 14 residues. Germline lookup yields CDR1 LNHDA and CDR2 SQIVND (reference sequence). The CDR3 loop reads CASTRDYYTGELFF. The CDR3 DNA sequence: TGTGCCAGTACTAGGGACTACTACACCGGGGAGCTGTTTTTT.

V and J are TRBV24-1 and TRBJ1-5; 8 nucleotides align to TRBD1. The germline CDR1 and CDR2 sequences are KGHDR and SFDVKD. The CDR3 is 14 residues long. Trimming at V came to 7 bases and at J to 0 bases, leaving 1 base not matched to a gene. The CDR3: CATRGTGSNQPQHF. The CDR3, as DNA: TGTGCCACCAGGGGGACAGGTAGCAATCAGCCCCAGCATTTT.

This clone has just a few counts. The CDR3: CASESPMGRYEQYF. The CDR3 DNA follows: TGTGCCAGCGAATCCCCCATGGGCCGATACGAGCAGTACTTC. V and J are TRBV28 and TRBJ2-7; no definite D call. Germline lookup yields CDR1 MDHEN and CDR2 SYDVKM. This CDR3 has 14 amino acids. The V end lost 8 bases, the J end lost 4 bases, and 18 bases lay between the germline ends. The full variable domain, rest sourced from reference TRBV28 and TRBJ2-7, is DVKVTQSSRYLVKRTGEKVFLECVQDMDHENMFWYRQDPGLGLRLIYFSYDVKMKEKGDIPEGYSVSREKKERFSLILESASTNQTSMYLCASESPMGRYEQYFGPGTRLTVT.

This rearrangement joins TRBV12-3 or TRBV12-4 to TRBJ2-7, with 9 bases matching TRBD1. V gave up 8 bases and J gave up 7 bases; unmatched junction bases: 9. There are 13 residues in the CDR3. In DNA, the CDR3 is TGTGCCAGCGCTGACAGGGGGATCAGAGAGCAGTACTTC. Translating gives CASADRGIREQYF.

The chain links TRBV6-5 to TRBJ1-4, with D maybe TRBD1 (5 bases). V dropped 0 bases and J dropped 0 bases, with 8 bases sitting between them. CDR1 MNHEY and CDR2 SVGAGI come from the germline V gene. The CDR3 contains 16 residues. The CDR3 region has the DNA TGTGCCAGCAGTTACTCGATGACAGCAACTAATGAAAAACTGTTTTTT. This sequence encodes CASSYSMTATNEKLFF.

The chain joins TRBV3-1 (or the pseudogene TRBV3-2) to TRBJ2-1; 10 nucleotides align to TRBD1. The CDR3 loop spans 13 amino acids. J was trimmed by 6 bases and V by 10 bases; bases with no gene match: 6. Germline CDR1 reads LGHDT; CDR2 reads YNNKEL (reference sequence). CDR3: CATRQGAVNEQFF. In DNA, the CDR3 is TGTGCCACCAGACAGGGGGCCGTCAATGAGCAGTTCTTC.

The chain is built from TRBV11-2 and TRBJ1-4; D is uncertain. Trimming took off 8 bases at V and 2 bases at J, with 18 bases between the two ends. This CDR3 has 16 residues. The germline gives CDR1 SGHAT, CDR2 FQNNGV. In DNA form, the CDR3 reads TGTGCCAGCCTCCGGGGAGATTTTGGTACTAATGAAAAACTGTTTTTT. Translation gives CASLRGDFGTNEKLFF.

V usage is TRBV25-1 and J usage is TRBJ2-3, with D possibly matching TRBD1 (6 bases). The ends were cut back, 8 bases at V and 0 bases at J, with 21 bases in the middle. Looked up from germline, CDR1 is MGHDK and CDR2 is SYGVNS. The CDR3 consists of 17 residues. DNA for the CDR3: TGTGCCAGCCGACTGCGGGCGTCTGGGGGCAGCACAGATACGCAGTATTTT. It is translated as CASRLRASGGSTDTQYF.

The chain links TRBV4-2 to TRBJ2-1; TRBD2 matches 11 bases. This CDR3 is 16 amino acids long. Losses at the gene ends were 4 bases for V and 7 bases for J; bases not matched to a gene: 9. CDR1 LGHNA and CDR2 YNFKEQ come from the germline V gene. CDR3 sequence: CASSPLAGGPMNEQFF. DNA of the CDR3: TGTGCCAGCAGCCCTTTAGCGGGAGGGCCGATGAATGAGCAGTTCTTC.

V usage is TRBV10-1 and J usage is TRBJ2-3; TRBD1 matches 9 bases. The junction had 3 bases not matched to a gene; V was cut back by 5 bases and J by 3 bases. The CDR3 has 14 residues. In germline, CDR1 is WNHNN, CDR2 SYGVQD (reference sequence). CDR3 protein: CASSLDRGTDTQYF. The CDR3 DNA is TGCGCCAGCAGTCTGGACAGGGGAACAGATACGCAGTATTTT.

This clone was seen a handful of times. The chain recombines TRBV28 with TRBJ1-6; the D gene is possibly TRBD1 (5 bases). The CDR3 spans 16 residues. Trimming removed 3 bases from V and 4 bases from J, with 13 bases in between. The V gene's germline CDR1 is MDHEN and CDR2 SYDVKM. The CDR3 here is CASSFVGGPYNSPLHF. The CDR3 DNA follows: TGTGCCAGCAGTTTCGTCGGGGGACCTTATAATTCACCCCTCCACTTT.

This chain joins TRBV28 and TRBJ2-1, with TRBD2 matching 16 bases. Germline V CDR1 and CDR2: MDHEN, SYDVKM. After removal of 2 bases from V and 7 bases from J, the junction contained 2 bases not matched to a gene. CDR3 length equals 16 residues. DNA of the CDR3: TGTGCCAGCAGTTTACCGGGACTAGCGGGAGGGAATGAGCAGTTCTTC. It is translated as CASSLPGLAGGNEQFF.

V is TRBV20-1 and J is TRBJ1-4; TRBD2 is a possible D gene (5 bases). The better agreement between TRBJ2-2 and the DNA end casts doubt on the J call. The CDR3 is 11 residues long. CDR1 and CDR2 (germline): DFQATT, SNEGSKA (reference sequence). In DNA form, the CDR3 reads TGCAGTGCTAGGAGGGCCCGGGAGCTGTTTTTT. Its translation: CSARRARELFF.

This clone was observed a single time. The chain joins TRBV28 to TRBJ2-3, with 9 bases matching TRBD1. CDR3 size: 18 residues. The germline V gene has CDR1 MDHEN and CDR2 SYDVKM. J was trimmed by 3 bases and V by 1 base; bases with no gene match: 11. The CDR3 loop reads CASSLYGPRQGGTDTQYF. The CDR3 nucleotides read TGTGCCAGCAGTTTATACGGCCCTCGACAGGGGGGGACAGATACGCAGTATTTT.

This clone has only a few counts. The chain is built from TRBV10-3 and TRBJ1-1; 9 bases fit TRBD1. This CDR3 has 13 residues. The V gene end was trimmed by 6 bases and the J gene end by 4 bases; junction bases not matched to a gene: 3. Germline lookup yields CDR1 ENHRY and CDR2 SYGVKD. CDR3 residues: CAISGQGSTEAFF. CDR3 sequence (DNA): TGTGCCATCAGCGGACAGGGGAGCACTGAAGCTTTCTTT.